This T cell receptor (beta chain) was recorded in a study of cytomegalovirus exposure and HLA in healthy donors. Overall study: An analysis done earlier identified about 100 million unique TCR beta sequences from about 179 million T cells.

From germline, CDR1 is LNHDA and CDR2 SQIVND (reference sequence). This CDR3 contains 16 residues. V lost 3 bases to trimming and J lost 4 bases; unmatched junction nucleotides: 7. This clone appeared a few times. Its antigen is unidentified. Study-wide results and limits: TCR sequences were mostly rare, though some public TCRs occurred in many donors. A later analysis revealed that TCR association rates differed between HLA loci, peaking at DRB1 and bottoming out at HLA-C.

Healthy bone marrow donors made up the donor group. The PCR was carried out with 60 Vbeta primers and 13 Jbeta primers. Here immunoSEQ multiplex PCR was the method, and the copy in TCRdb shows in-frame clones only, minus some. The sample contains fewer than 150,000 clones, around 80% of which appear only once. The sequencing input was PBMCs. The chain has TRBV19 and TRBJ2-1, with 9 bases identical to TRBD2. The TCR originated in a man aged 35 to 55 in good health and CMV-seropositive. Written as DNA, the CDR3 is TGTGCCAGTAGTATTATTGGCGGGAGGGCTTACAATGAGCAGTTCTTC. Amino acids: CASSIIGGRAYNEQFF.